These 12 T cell receptor beta chains share one sample of origin, sequenced in a study of neoadjuvant anti-PD-1 for oral cavity cancer. Time point: after neoadjuvant nivolumab, at surgical resection. Clones were read by immunoSEQ multiplex PCR, and TCRdb kept only the in-frame ones, dropping some. This table holds roughly 9,600 clones, roughly 66% found once. The specimen comprised PBMCs, sampled after nivolumab (anti-PD-1) treatment. The origin of the receptors is a person aged 35-80 years with oral cavity squamous cell carcinoma.

V is TRBV5-1 and J is TRBJ1-2; D may be TRBD1 (5 bases). The CDR3 is 13 residues long. V gave up 0 bases and J gave up 3 bases, with 6 bases separating them. In germline, CDR1 is SGHRS, CDR2 YFSETQ. The CDR3 DNA reads as TGCGCCAGCAGCTTGGAGGGACACTATGGCTACACCTTC. This sequence encodes CASSLEGHYGYTF.

This clone occurred a few times. The V gene is TRBV19, the J gene TRBJ1-1; maybe TRBD1 (5 bases). CDR3 length: 14 amino acids. CDR1 is LNHDA and CDR2 is SQIVND in the germline V gene (reference sequence). Trimming took 3 bases from V and 4 from J, leaving 12 bases between them. Here the CDR3 DNA reads TGTGCCAGTAGTATCGGGGGTCTCATCACTGAAGCTTTCTTT. It yields the protein CASSIGGLITEAFF.

The genes are TRBV11-2 and TRBJ2-7, with D perhaps matching TRBD1 or TRBD2 (5 bases each). The CDR3 length is 13 residues. Germline-derived CDR1 and CDR2 are SGHAT and FQNNGV. Trimming removed 2 bases at V and 5 bases at J, with 10 bases between. The CDR3 region is CASSLIRDHEQYF. DNA of the CDR3: TGTGCCAGCAGCTTAATACGGGACCACGAGCAGTACTTC.

The J gene is TRBJ2-1, the V gene TRBV11-2, with 15 positions matching TRBD2. The germline gives CDR1 SGHAT, CDR2 FQNNGV. This CDR3 contains 19 residues. Trimming at V came to 3 bases and at J to 0 bases, leaving 6 bases not matched to a gene. CDR3 sequence: CASSFGLAGGLSSYNEQFF. The CDR3 coding sequence is TGTGCCAGCAGCTTCGGACTAGCGGGAGGGCTTAGCTCCTACAATGAGCAGTTCTTC.

This sequence joins TRBV10-1 and TRBJ1-6, with D uncertain. CDR3 length: 13 amino acids. The V end was cut by 2 bases, the J end by 11 bases, with 10 bases between. Germline V gene sequence: CDR1 WNHNN, CDR2 SYGVQD (reference sequence). The CDR3 region is CASSENGLTPLHF. CDR3 coding DNA: TGCGCCAGCAGTGAGAACGGCCTGACACCCCTCCACTTT.

This rearrangement joins TRBV6-5 to TRBJ1-1; weak D call: TRBD1 (5 bases). V was shortened by 5 bases and J by 1 base, with 11 bases between the two germline ends. The germline V gene has CDR1 MNHEY and CDR2 SVGAGI. CDR3 length: 14 residues. The CDR3 here is CASSRGRQNTEAFF. CDR3 coding DNA: TGTGCCAGCAGTCGGGGACGGCAGAACACTGAAGCTTTCTTT.

V usage is TRBV5-4 and J usage is TRBJ1-2; D is possibly TRBD1 (6 bases). In germline, CDR1 is SGHNT, CDR2 YYREEE (reference sequence). Trimming cost V 6 bases and J 4 bases, with 19 bases left between them. This CDR3 region has 15 residues. The CDR3 spells CASIKGGGGGYGYTF. CDR3 in DNA: TGTGCCAGCATCAAGGGGGGGGGCGGCGGCTATGGCTACACCTTC.

The V and J genes are TRBV19 and TRBJ1-2; tentative D call: TRBD1 (6 bases). V gave up 6 bases and J gave up 0 bases, with 11 bases separating them. In germline, CDR1 is LNHDA, CDR2 SQIVND (reference sequence). The CDR3 runs to 14 residues. The CDR3 spells CASRFGQTNYGYTF. DNA of the CDR3: TGTGCCAGTAGATTCGGACAGACTAACTATGGCTACACCTTC.

This rearrangement joins TRBV19 to TRBJ1-1; TRBD1 matches at 7 bases. The V gene's germline CDR1 is LNHDA and CDR2 SQIVND (reference sequence). There are 11 residues in the CDR3. The trim removed 10 bases at V and 11 bases at J, leaving 10 bases unmatched. The CDR3 loop reads CAISRGQQAFF. As DNA, the CDR3 is TGTGCCATCTCGAGGGGGCAGCAGGCTTTCTTT.

The chain combines TRBV7-9 with TRBJ2-7, with a possible D match to TRBD1 (5 bases). There are 14 residues in the CDR3. V was cut by 1 base and J by 5 bases, with 12 bases left in between. Per germline, CDR1 SEHNR and CDR2 FQNEAQ (reference sequence). CDR3 protein: CASSLGVQGHEQYF. CDR3 bases: TGTGCCAGCAGCTTAGGTGTTCAGGGCCACGAGCAGTACTTC.

The V gene is TRBV7-9, the J gene TRBJ1-1; unclear D gene. The CDR3 totals 14 residues. V was shortened by 5 bases and J by 1 base, with 11 bases between the two germline ends. Germline V gene sequence: CDR1 SEHNR, CDR2 FQNEAQ (reference sequence). The CDR3 reads CASSGGMKNTEAFF. The CDR3 region has the DNA TGTGCCAGCAGCGGCGGGATGAAGAACACTGAAGCTTTCTTT.

The V and J genes are TRBV11-2 and TRBJ2-7; D might be TRBD1 (5 bases). The CDR3 consists of 15 residues. Looked up from germline, CDR1 is SGHAT and CDR2 is FQNNGV. Deletions cut 2 bases from V and 5 bases from J, with 16 bases between. CDR3 in amino acids: CASSLLGRVRDEQYF. DNA of the CDR3: TGTGCCAGCAGCTTATTGGGCAGGGTAAGGGACGAGCAGTACTTC.